These 32 T cell receptor beta chains share one sample of origin, sequenced in a study of tumor and adjacent non-tumor tissue in lung cancer. No cell sorting was done before RNA was extracted from the tissue. A modified ARM-PCR protocol with three rounds of nested PCR amplified TCRbeta. TCRdb re-analysed the multiplex PCR reads in MiXCR, keeping a single row per CDR3 protein. The sample contains over 110,000 distinct CDR3 sequences, around 66% of which appear only once. The sequencing sample was made of lung tumor tissue. All receptors come from a man in his sixties with small cell lung cancer.

The chain links TRBV28 to TRBJ2-1; D is ambiguous. Looked up from germline, CDR1 is MDHEN and CDR2 is SYDVKM. The length of the CDR3 is 12 residues. With 7 bases removed from V and 5 bases from J, the gap between germline ends came to 9 bases. Written as DNA, the CDR3 is TGTGCCAGCAATGTCCGGAACAATGAGCAGTTCTTC. It specifies CASNVRNNEQFF.

This clonotype has a count of ten or more. The J gene is TRBJ1-1, the V gene TRBV6-5; a possible D gene is TRBD1 (6 bases). Trimming pared 8 bases from V and 7 bases from J, leaving 14 bases between. Germline-derived CDR1 and CDR2 are MNHEY and SVGAGI. The CDR3 runs 12 residues. CDR3 nucleotides: TGTGCCAGCTCGTCAGGGGTCGGTGAAGCTTTCTTT. Translating gives CASSSGVGEAFF.

V usage is TRBV6-5 and J usage is TRBJ1-3; D gene ambiguous. The CDR3 spans 13 residues. Trimming left V 4 bases short and J 6 bases short, with 10 bases between. CDR1 MNHEY and CDR2 SVGAGI come from the germline V gene. The CDR3 bases are TGTGCCAGCAGTTTGGCTGGTGAAAACACCATATATTTT. Encoded protein: CASSLAGENTIYF.

On this clonotype itself: Its ends do not fully match the called genes, so a read error is possible. The chain couples TRBV20-1 to TRBJ2-5; no firm D call. Germline lookup yields CDR1 DFQATT and CDR2 SNEGSKA (reference sequence). This CDR3 region has 12 residues. The chain's CDR3 is CCAKRYQETQYF. CDR3 nucleotide sequence: TGCTGTGCTAAGAGGTACCAAGAGACCCAGTACTTC.

With regard to this clonotype: One end of the junction fails to match germline, which may point to a read error. This sequence joins TRBV11-2 and TRBJ2-3; 14 positions agree with TRBD2. Looked up from germline, CDR1 is SGHAT and CDR2 is FQNNGV. This CDR3 is 15 amino acids long. The CDR3 DNA reads as TGTGCCAGCACCTTAGGGACTAGCGGGAGAGATACACAGTATTTT. This translates into CASTLGTSGRDTQYF.

Worth noting for this clonotype: The final CDR3 position lacks the conserved phenylalanine or tryptophan, pointing to a likely read error. This chain uses TRBV6-6 with TRBJ1-4, with D maybe TRBD1 (5 bases). CDR1 is MNHNY and CDR2 is SVGAGI in the germline V gene (reference sequence). Trimming shortened V by 5 bases and J by 3 bases, and 13 bases separated the two germline ends. The length of the CDR3 is 15 residues. This chain's CDR3 is CASSRGVIPNEKLFP. The CDR3, as DNA: TGTGCCAGCAGTCGGGGGGTGATACCTAATGAAAAACTGTTTCCT.

In the case of this clonotype: This may come from a read error, since a much larger clone is one base off. The V gene is TRBV20-1, the J gene TRBJ2-3; D may be TRBD1 or TRBD2 (5 bases each). The V gene lost 1 base and the J gene lost 4 bases, with 12 bases spanning the gap. Germline assignment: CDR1 DFQATT and CDR2 SNEGSKA (reference sequence). This CDR3 is 14 amino acids long. The CDR3, as DNA: TGCAGTGCTAGAGGTTACCGGGGACCAGATACGCAGTATTTT. Translating it yields CSARGYRGPDTQYF.

This clonotype was seen many times. The gene calls are TRBV28 and TRBJ2-5; maybe TRBD2 (6 bases). V lost 5 bases and J lost 5, with 18 bases in between. Germline V CDR1 and CDR2: MDHEN, SYDVKM. CDR3 length equals 15 residues. Here the CDR3 DNA reads TGTGCCAGCAGTGCCACTAGCAGCCGGCGCGAGACCCAGTACTTC. It codes for CASSATSSRRETQYF.

This clonotype was counted between two and nine times. The chain couples TRBV6-1 to TRBJ1-6, with D tentatively TRBD1 (6 bases). Germline CDR1 MNHNS, CDR2 SASEGT. CDR3 size: 14 residues. V lost 5 bases, J lost 10 bases, and 15 bases lay in between. DNA for the CDR3: TGTGCCAGCAGTTCCAACAGGGACCGGTCACCCCTCCACTTT. Its protein is CASSSNRDRSPLHF.

Turning to this clonotype: The junction differs from germline at one of its ends, possibly a read error. The chain carries TRBV7-8 and TRBJ2-3; 7 nucleotides line up with TRBD2. Germline lookup yields CDR1 SGHVS and CDR2 FQNEAQ. This CDR3 spans 17 amino acids. Written as DNA, the CDR3 is TGTGCCAGCAGCCCTAGAGGCCAGGGAGGGCCACCAGATACGCATTATTTT. The encoded protein is CASSPRGQGGPPDTHYF.

This clonotype was observed a few times. CDR3 protein: CSGLAANEQFF. CDR3 nucleotides: TGCAGTGGACTAGCGGCCAATGAGCAGTTCTTC. V is TRBV20-1 and J is TRBJ2-1; 9 bases align to TRBD2. The CDR3 consists of 11 residues. Germline CDR1 reads DFQATT; CDR2 reads SNEGSKA (reference sequence). Trimming removed 7 bases from V and 6 bases from J; junction bases left unmatched: 1.

This clonotype was seen more than once but under ten times. This chain links TRBV6-1 with TRBJ2-2, with D tentatively TRBD2 (6 bases). The CDR3 consists of 15 residues. Between the trimmed V and J ends, which lost 5 bases and 5 bases, there was a span of 15 bases. The germline CDR1 and CDR2 sequences are MNHNS and SASEGT. The CDR3 protein is CASSSRRSGTGELFF. DNA for the CDR3: TGTGCCAGCAGTTCCCGCCGAAGCGGGACCGGGGAGCTGTTTTTT.

The genes are TRBV28 and TRBJ2-1, with 9 positions matching TRBD1. V trimming: 5 bases; J trimming: 8 bases; junction bases outside the gene matches: 4. The germline V gene encodes CDR1 MDHEN and CDR2 SYDVKM. The CDR3 has 13 amino acids. CDR3 in amino acids: CASSPRDRDEQFF. CDR3 bases: TGTGCCAGCAGTCCCCGGGACAGGGATGAGCAGTTCTTC. Variable domain in full (rest from reference TRBV28 and TRBJ2-1): DVKVTQSSRYLVKRTGEKVFLECVQDMDHENMFWYRQDPGLGLRLIYFSYDVKMKEKGDIPEGYSVSREKKERFSLILESASTNQTSMYLCASSPRDRDEQFFGPGTRLTVL.

Points on this clonotype: A single base separates this from a much larger clone, so it may be a read error. The genes are TRBV5-1 and TRBJ2-5; weak D call: TRBD1 (5 bases). Trimming stripped 9 bases from V and 5 bases from J, with 17 bases between. The CDR3 extends over 13 amino acids. The germline V gene has CDR1 SGHRS and CDR2 YFSETQ. DNA of the CDR3: TGCGCCACTAAAGGGCAGGGCGGCGAGACCCAGTACTTC. Its protein product is CATKGQGGETQYF.

The DNA for the CDR3 is TGTGCCAGCAGTGGACAGGGGAACTATGGCTACACCTTC. It specifies CASSGQGNYGYTF. The rearrangement joins TRBV2 to TRBJ1-2; 8 positions agree with TRBD1. Germline V CDR1 and CDR2: SNHLY, FYNNEI. This CDR3 is 13 amino acids long. V lost 4 bases to trimming and J lost 2 bases; unmatched junction nucleotides: 0.

Concerning this clonotype itself: A clone one base away is much larger, so this may be a read error. This chain joins TRBV29-1 and TRBJ2-7, with TRBD1 as a possible D gene (6 bases). V gave up 8 bases and J gave up 3 bases, with 11 bases separating them. CDR3 length: 11 residues. Germline V gene data show CDR1 as SQVTM and CDR2 as ANQGSEA. The CDR3 here is CSRSRGYEQYF. CDR3 bases: TGCAGCAGAAGCAGGGGCTACGAGCAGTACTTC.

This clonotype appeared many times. The CDR3 reads CSARAPNTEAFF. CDR3 DNA sequence: TGCAGTGCCCGGGCCCCGAACACTGAAGCTTTCTTT. This chain uses TRBV20-1 with TRBJ1-1, with unresolved D. The V gene's germline CDR1 is DFQATT and CDR2 SNEGSKA (reference sequence). V was trimmed by 6 bases and J by 1 base, leaving 9 bases between them. The CDR3 loop spans 12 amino acids.

Turning to this clonotype: As the CDR3 is not closed by the conserved phenylalanine or tryptophan, this likely results from a read error. The DNA is omitted, as the CDR3 cannot be located on it reliably, and the CDR3 follows TCRdb's listing. The rearrangement links TRBV11-2 to TRBJ2-1. The CDR3 has 11 amino acids, counting both end residues. The V gene's germline CDR1 is SGHAT and CDR2 FQNNGV. The CDR3 protein is CASSSVLQQLS.

This clonotype showed up just once. V usage is TRBV11-2 and J usage is TRBJ2-1; D possibly corresponds to TRBD1 (5 bases). Germline values: CDR1 SGHAT, CDR2 FQNNGV. CDR3 size: 17 residues. The CDR3 protein is CVSSLVTAQSSYNEQFF. Here the CDR3 DNA reads TGTGTCAGTAGCTTAGTGACAGCCCAGAGCTCCTACAATGAGCAGTTCTTC.

This clonotype was found a few times. The V gene is TRBV5-6, the J gene TRBJ1-6; D ambiguous. This CDR3 is 13 amino acids long. Trimming pared 4 bases from V and 4 bases from J, leaving 6 bases between. CDR1 and CDR2 from the germline V gene are SGHDT and YYEEEE. CDR3 residues: CASSLEYNSPLHF. In DNA form, the CDR3 reads TGTGCCAGCAGCCTGGAGTATAATTCACCCCTCCACTTT.

Worth noting for this clonotype: A much larger clone lies one base from this, so it may be a read error. The rearrangement uses TRBV20-1 and TRBJ1-4; no clear D gene. The V end lost 5 bases, the J end lost 5 bases, and 6 bases lay between the germline ends. CDR1 is DFQATT, CDR2 SNEGSKA, per germline (reference sequence). The CDR3 loop spans 11 amino acids. This CDR3 is CSAWSNEKLFF. CDR3 DNA sequence: TGCAGTGCTTGGTCCAATGAAAAACTGTTTTTT.

Comments on this clonotype: Since a much larger clone is just one base distant, this may be a read error. The rearrangement links TRBV6-5 to TRBJ2-7; D gene uncertain. V shed 1 base and J shed 0 bases, with 13 bases lying between them. The germline V gene encodes CDR1 MNHEY and CDR2 SVGAGI. This CDR3 contains 16 residues. DNA for the CDR3: TGTGCCAGCAGTTACTTGGTTTGGCAGGTCTCCTACGAGCAGTACGTC. Its protein is CASSYLVWQVSYEQYV.

This chain connects TRBV7-3 to TRBJ2-2, with TRBD2 identical over 7 bases. Per germline, CDR1 SGHTA and CDR2 FQGTGA. This CDR3 spans 15 amino acids. Trimming cost V 6 bases and J 0 bases; bases outside gene matches: 4. The CDR3 sequence is CASRRTSANTGELFF. The CDR3 DNA reads as TGTGCCAGCAGGCGAACTAGCGCGAACACCGGGGAGCTGTTTTTT.

This chain joins TRBV28 and TRBJ2-1; D remains ambiguous. CDR3 size: 14 residues. CDR1 MDHEN and CDR2 SYDVKM come from the germline V gene. The CDR3 region is CGSAGSPDYNEQFF. The CDR3 DNA follows: TGTGGCAGTGCCGGAAGCCCAGACTACAATGAGCAGTTCTTC.

The chain combines TRBV11-3 with TRBJ2-1; D ambiguous. CDR3 size: 14 residues. The V end lost 1 base, the J end lost 15 bases, and 19 bases lay between the germline ends. The germline CDR1 and CDR2 sequences are SGHNT and YENEEA. The CDR3 reads CASSLGAAYNGRFF. The CDR3 DNA is TGTGCCAGCAGCTTAGGTGCGGCTTACAATGGGCGGTTCTTC.

This clonotype is a singleton in its sample. The junction departs from the called germline gene at one end, perhaps through a read error. This chain uses TRBV11-1 with TRBJ2-7; 9 bases line up with TRBD1. Germline V gene lookup returns CDR1 SGHAT and CDR2 FQDESV (reference sequence). The CDR3 runs to 12 residues. For the CDR3, the DNA is TGTGCTAGCAACGGACAGGGGCGCGTGCAGTACTTC. Translation gives CASNGQGRVQYF.

The J gene is TRBJ1-1, the V gene TRBV12-3 or TRBV12-4; D is unresolved. V was shortened by 3 bases and J by 4 bases, with 12 bases between the two germline ends. This CDR3 is 14 amino acids long. The CDR3 region has the DNA TGTGCCAGCAGTTTGGGAAGGCACGGCACTGAAGCTTTCTTT. This sequence encodes CASSLGRHGTEAFF.

With regard to this clonotype: A much larger clone lies a single base off, so this may be a read error. This chain connects TRBV20-1 to TRBJ2-4; 11 bases match TRBD2. CDR1 is DFQATT and CDR2 is SNEGSKA in the germline V gene (reference sequence). This CDR3 region has 16 residues. The CDR3 coding sequence is TGCGGTGCTACGGTAGCGGGAGGGGGAGCCAAAAACATTCAGTACTTC. Translation: CGATVAGGGAKNIQYF.

Comment on this clonotype: This CDR3 fails to terminate in the conserved phenylalanine or tryptophan, so it likely reflects a read error. The genes are TRBV28 and TRBJ2-4; D unclear. The V end lost 3 bases, the J end lost 0 bases, and 9 bases lay between the germline ends. The CDR3 is 15 amino acids. CDR1 and CDR2 from the germline V gene are MDHEN and SYDVKM. The CDR3 DNA reads TGTGCCAGCAGTTTTGAATCCCTAGCCAAAAACATTCAGTACCTC. Its translation is CASSFESLAKNIQYL.

The rearrangement links TRBV29-1 to TRBJ1-3; D not resolved. Germline V gives CDR1 SQVTM, CDR2 ANQGSEA. The CDR3 extends over 15 amino acids. V dropped 7 bases and J dropped 1 base, with 17 bases sitting between them. The CDR3 DNA sequence: TGCAGCGCCTTATCCAGGACGCGTTCTGGAAACACCATATATTTT. The encoded protein is CSALSRTRSGNTIYF.

This clonotype has only a few counts. The rearrangement uses TRBV12-3 or TRBV12-4 and TRBJ2-1; TRBD2 matches at 10 bases. The CDR3 runs to 15 residues. With 6 bases clipped from V and 6 bases from J, the junction kept 8 bases outside the gene matches. The CDR3 DNA is TGTGCCAGCAGCTCCAGCGGGAGGGCCCGCAATGAGCAGTTCTTC. Translation gives CASSSSGRARNEQFF.

This clonotype was counted once. Germline and junction disagree at one end, which may indicate a read error. The rearrangement uses TRBV11-3 and TRBJ2-5, with 9 bases lining up with TRBD1. This CDR3 is built from 15 residues. Germline V gives CDR1 SGHNT, CDR2 YENEEA. The CDR3 reads CAKSADRGSQETQYF. Here the CDR3 DNA reads TGTGCCAAGAGCGCTGACAGGGGGTCCCAAGAGACCCAATACTTC.